This T cell receptor (beta chain) stems from a study of radiotherapy plus CTLA-4 blockade in lung cancer. General observations from the study: Best predicting response, reportedly, were early blood T cell clone dynamics, with interferon-beta. Blood saw expansion of tumor-derived TCR clones after radiotherapy plus ipilimumab.

Profiled with immunoSEQ multiplex PCR; TCRdb holds only in-frame clones, not every one. Here the sample spans about 49,000 clones, around nine tenths being singletons. CDR3 length: 13 amino acids. Looked up from germline, CDR1 is MNHNY and CDR2 is SVGAGI (reference sequence). Trimming took 6 bases from V and 2 from J, leaving 11 bases between them. Lung cancer patients with chemo-refractory metastatic non-small-cell disease were given focal radiation plus CTLA-4 blockade with ipilimumab. A single count supports this clone. The antigen remains undetermined. Sequenced material: peripheral blood, taken from a patient treated with radiotherapy plus ipilimumab. The TCR was taken from a human donor with non-small cell lung cancer whose response to radiotherapy plus ipilimumab could not be evaluated. The chain combines TRBV6-6 with TRBJ2-7; no clear D. The CDR3 spells CASRKTETYEQYF. The CDR3 DNA sequence: TGTGCCAGCAGGAAGACTGAAACCTACGAGCAGTACTTC.